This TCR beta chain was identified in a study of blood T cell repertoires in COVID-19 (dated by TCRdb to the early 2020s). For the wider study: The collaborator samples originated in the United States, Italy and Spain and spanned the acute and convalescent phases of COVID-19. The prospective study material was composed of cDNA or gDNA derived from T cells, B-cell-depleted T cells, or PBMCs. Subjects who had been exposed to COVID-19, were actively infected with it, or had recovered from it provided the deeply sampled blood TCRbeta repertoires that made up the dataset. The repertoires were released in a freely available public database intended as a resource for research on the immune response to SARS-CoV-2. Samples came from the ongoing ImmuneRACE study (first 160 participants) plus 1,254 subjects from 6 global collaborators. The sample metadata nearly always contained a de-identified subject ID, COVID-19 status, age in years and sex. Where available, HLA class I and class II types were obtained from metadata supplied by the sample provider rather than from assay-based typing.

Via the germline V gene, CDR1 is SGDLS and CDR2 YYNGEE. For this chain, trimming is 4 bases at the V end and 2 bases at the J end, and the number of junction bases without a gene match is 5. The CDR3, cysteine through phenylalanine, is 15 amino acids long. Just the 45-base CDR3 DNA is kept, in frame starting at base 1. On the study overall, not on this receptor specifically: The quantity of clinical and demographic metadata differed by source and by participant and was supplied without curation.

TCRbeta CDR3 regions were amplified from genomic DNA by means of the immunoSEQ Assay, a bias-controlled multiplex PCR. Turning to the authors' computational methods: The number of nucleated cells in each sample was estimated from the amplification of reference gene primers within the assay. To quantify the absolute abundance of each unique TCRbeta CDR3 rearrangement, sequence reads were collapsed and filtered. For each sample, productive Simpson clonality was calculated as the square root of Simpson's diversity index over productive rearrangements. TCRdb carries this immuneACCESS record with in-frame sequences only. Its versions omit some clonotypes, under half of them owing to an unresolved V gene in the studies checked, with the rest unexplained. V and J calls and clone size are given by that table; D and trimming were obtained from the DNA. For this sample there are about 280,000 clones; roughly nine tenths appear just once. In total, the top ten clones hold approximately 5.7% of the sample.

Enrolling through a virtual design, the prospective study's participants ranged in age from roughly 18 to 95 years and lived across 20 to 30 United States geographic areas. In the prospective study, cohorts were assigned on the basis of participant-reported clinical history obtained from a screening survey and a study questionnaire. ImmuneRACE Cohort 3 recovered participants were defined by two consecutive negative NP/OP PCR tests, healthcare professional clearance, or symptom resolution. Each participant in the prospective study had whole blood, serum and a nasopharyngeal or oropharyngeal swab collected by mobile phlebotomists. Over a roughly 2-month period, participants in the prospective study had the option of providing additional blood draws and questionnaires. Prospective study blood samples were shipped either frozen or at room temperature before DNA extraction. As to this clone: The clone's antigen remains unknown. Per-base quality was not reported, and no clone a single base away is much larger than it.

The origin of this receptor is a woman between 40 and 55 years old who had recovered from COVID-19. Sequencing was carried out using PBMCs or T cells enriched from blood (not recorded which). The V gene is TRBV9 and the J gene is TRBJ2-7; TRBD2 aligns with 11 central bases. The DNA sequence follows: TGTGCCAGCAGCCCCGGACTAGCGGGTACCTACGAGCAGTACTTC. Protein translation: CASSPGLAGTYEQYF. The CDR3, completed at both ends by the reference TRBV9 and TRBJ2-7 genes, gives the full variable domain DSGVTQTPKHLITATGQRVTLRCSPRSGDLSVYWYQQSLDQGLQFLIQYYNGEERAKGNILERFSAQQFPDLHSELNLSSLELGDSALYFCASSPGLAGTYEQYFGPGTRLTVT.